This TCR beta chain was identified in a study of tumor T cells in aggressive B-cell lymphoma. The CDR3 has 12 amino acids. The V segment lost 7 bases and the J segment 4 bases; nucleotides outside the gene matches: 3. CDR1 SQVTM and CDR2 ANQGSEA come from the germline V gene. Profiling relied on immunoSEQ multiplex PCR, and the TCRdb table lists in-frame clones only, not all of them. The table has 7,500 to 9,500 clones, under 85% seen once. The chain couples TRBV29-1 to TRBJ2-1; 8 bases are a match to TRBD1. This TCR came from an adult with diffuse large B cell lymphoma. Material for sequencing was tumor tissue. In DNA form, the CDR3 reads TGCAGCGCGGACAGGGTATACAATGAGCAGTTCTTC. Amino acids: CSADRVYNEQFF.